This T cell receptor beta chain derives from a study of a mutant IDH1 vaccine in newly diagnosed glioma. Study context: Treated patients had a mean age of roughly 44 years and a sex split that was roughly 60% male and 37.5% female. Patients were pretreated with radiotherapy, temozolomide, or both, mostly both.

In its sample, this clone was seen once. No antigen is known for it. Study observations and caveats: Evidence of vaccine-induced immune responses was documented in approximately 93% of patients. Top-clonotype changes in peripheral T cells seemed unrelated to pseudoprogression.

The time point: baseline, week 1 (first vaccination visit). The treatment denotes: pre-vaccination baseline after standard-of-care therapy. TCRdb's copy holds only in-frame clones and misses some; the assay was immunoSEQ multiplex PCR. The sample contains roughly 70,000 clones, 86% of which appear only once. The CDR3 is 16 amino acids. The ends were cut back, 4 bases at V and 0 bases at J, with 13 bases in the middle. CDR1 and CDR2 from the germline V gene are MNHNS and SASEGT. This TCR was recovered from a man younger than 45 with glioma. Here the sequenced sample was PBMCs, taken from a glioma patient treated with radiotherapy, temozolomide or both. The chain joins TRBV6-1 to TRBJ2-4, with a possible D match to TRBD1 (5 bases). CDR3 loop: CASSGTSLRAKNIQYF. The CDR3 DNA reads TGTGCCAGCAGTGGGACAAGCCTACGAGCCAAAAACATTCAGTACTTC.